This TCR beta chain was recorded in a study of cytomegalovirus exposure and HLA in healthy donors. A word on this clone: Its target is unknown.

13 Jbeta primers and 60 Vbeta primers were used for the PCR. Measured with immunoSEQ multiplex PCR; TCRdb has only the in-frame clones, and not every one. The sample includes some 100,000 clones, less than 65% of them seen just once. V dropped 0 bases and J dropped 16; count of bases not matched to a gene: 3. The germline gives CDR1 DFQATT, CDR2 SNEGSKA (reference sequence). The CDR3 totals 11 residues. While unrecorded immune exposures were likely, the donors were nominally healthy when sampled. Study results and caveats: Reports state that TCR beta sequences accurately predicted most subjects' HLA-A and HLA-B alleles. A few CMV-associated chains were confirmed in vitro to be specific for CMV antigens. Prior analysis indicated that the majority of TCR beta V segments exhibited productivity approximately 87% or approximately 30% of the time.

The clonotype originates from a woman younger than 45 in good health and CMV-seropositive. The rearrangement uses TRBV20-1 and TRBJ1-6; the match to TRBD1 covers 7 bases. The source material was PBMCs. The CDR3 bases are TGCAGTGCTAGAGATGGCAGGGGGCTCCACTTT. Translated, it gives CSARDGRGLHF.